The 21 T cell receptor beta chains given below trace back to one sample, sequenced in a study of OX40 agonist ivuxolimab in advanced cancers. Some clones are missing from TCRdb's copy, which holds only in-frame ones; the method was immunoSEQ multiplex PCR. The sample holds 65,000 to 95,000 clones; 89% are singletons and the top ten take around 0.19%. The sequencing used CD4+ or CD8+ T cells sorted from blood, collected in a trial of the OX40 agonist ivuxolimab. Every receptor here comes from an adult with an advanced solid tumor such as melanoma, head and neck, liver or kidney cancer.

The chain uses TRBV6-5 and TRBJ2-3; 14 positions agree with TRBD2. The V segment lost 5 bases and the J segment 5 bases; nucleotides outside the gene matches: 3. From germline, CDR1 is MNHEY and CDR2 SVGAGI. The CDR3 extends over 15 amino acids. For the CDR3, the DNA is TGTGCCAGCAGTCGTGGACTAGCGGGGGGAGATACGCAGTATTTT. Its translation is CASSRGLAGGDTQYF.

V is TRBV6-4 and J is TRBJ2-1; weak D call: TRBD2 (5 bases). CDR1 and CDR2 (germline): MRHNA, SNTAGT. The V gene lost 5 bases and the J gene lost 9 bases, with 20 bases spanning the gap. There are 15 residues in the CDR3. CDR3 DNA sequence: TGTGCCAGCAGTCTAAGGGCTTCCGGGATGGGTGAGCAGTTCTTC. It is translated as CASSLRASGMGEQFF.

V usage is TRBV11-2 and J usage is TRBJ2-5; D may be TRBD1 (6 bases). There are 13 residues in the CDR3. The germline V and J ends were trimmed by 5 bases and 5 bases, with 12 bases remaining between them. Germline loops: CDR1 SGHAT, CDR2 FQNNGV. CDR3 loop: CASSNRVGETQYF. CDR3 nucleotide sequence: TGTGCCAGCAGCAACAGGGTCGGTGAGACCCAGTACTTC.

The V call is TRBV7-2, the J call TRBJ2-1, with 7 bases that match TRBD2. V lost 0 bases and J lost 9; bases outside the gene matches: 8. The length of the CDR3 is 15 residues. Per the germline V gene, CDR1 is SGHTA and CDR2 is FQGNSA. This CDR3 is CASSLAAGTKGEQFF. The CDR3 DNA reads as TGTGCCAGCAGCTTAGCAGCCGGGACTAAGGGTGAGCAGTTCTTC.

The chain links TRBV2 to TRBJ1-1; unclear D gene. There are 14 residues in the CDR3. V lost 6 bases, J lost 2 bases, and 13 bases lay in between. CDR1 is SNHLY, CDR2 FYNNEI, per germline. The DNA for the CDR3 is TGTGCCAGCAGATCATTTGCGGGTAACACTGAAGCTTTCTTT. It yields the protein CASRSFAGNTEAFF.

J is TRBJ2-3 and V is TRBV10-3; 13 positions match TRBD2. Trimming removed 2 bases from V and 2 bases from J; junction bases left unmatched: 1. The CDR3 runs 16 residues. Germline loops: CDR1 ENHRY, CDR2 SYGVKD. The DNA for the CDR3 is TGTGCCATCAGTGAGGGACTAGCGGGAGCCACAGATACGCAGTATTTT. This sequence encodes CAISEGLAGATDTQYF.

The V gene is TRBV28, the J gene TRBJ2-7; possibly TRBD2 for D (6 bases). Trimming cost V 2 bases and J 6 bases, with 20 bases left between them. The CDR3 loop spans 16 amino acids. Germline loops: CDR1 MDHEN, CDR2 SYDVKM. CDR3: CASSLLAQAQMREQYF. As DNA, the CDR3 is TGTGCCAGCAGTTTACTAGCGCAAGCACAGATGCGCGAGCAGTACTTC.

CDR3 sequence (DNA): TGTGCCAGCAGCCCCGGGACGTTCTATGGCTACACCTTC. This codes for CASSPGTFYGYTF. The chain carries TRBV28 and TRBJ1-2, with D perhaps TRBD1 (5 bases). V was cut by 6 bases and J by 4 bases, with 12 bases left in between. This CDR3 comprises 13 residues. Looked up from germline, CDR1 is MDHEN and CDR2 is SYDVKM.

This clone was seen only once. This chain joins TRBV6-5 and TRBJ1-2, with D perhaps TRBD1 (6 bases). The CDR3 length is 14 residues. Germline V gives CDR1 MNHEY, CDR2 SVGAGI. Trimming left V 2 bases short and J 5 bases short, with 12 bases between. In nucleotides, the CDR3 is TGTGCCAGCAGTTACCAGGACAGAGGATATGGCTACACCTTC. The encoded protein is CASSYQDRGYGYTF.

Details on this clone: One junction end disagrees with the germline gene, perhaps due to a read error. This sequence joins TRBV7-9 and TRBJ1-2; 9 bases align to TRBD1. The CDR3 is 15 amino acids. The V gene's germline CDR1 is SEHNR and CDR2 FQNEAQ (reference sequence). The CDR3 bases are TGTGCCAGCAGCTTAGGTGGACAGGACCGGGACAGGGAAGACTTC. Amino acids: CASSLGGQDRDREDF.

The chain employs TRBV19 and TRBJ2-2; no clear D. V was pared by 2 bases and J by 0 bases, with 7 bases between. The CDR3 extends over 15 amino acids. The germline V gene has CDR1 LNHDA and CDR2 SQIVND (reference sequence). The CDR3 DNA reads as TGTGCCAGTAGTATACCCAGAACGAACACCGGGGAGCTGTTTTTT. Translating it yields CASSIPRTNTGELFF.

V is TRBV6-5 and J is TRBJ2-5, with TRBD1 as a possible D gene (7 bases). Germline V gene data show CDR1 as MNHEY and CDR2 as SVGAGI. V lost 4 bases and J lost 5, with 20 bases in between. There are 16 residues in the CDR3. CDR3 DNA sequence: TGTGCCAGCAGTTTTTCGACAGGGAGGTCCTCGGAGACCCAGTACTTC. Amino acids: CASSFSTGRSSETQYF.

The V and J genes are TRBV10-1 and TRBJ1-1, with 7 bases lining up with TRBD1. Germline CDR1 reads WNHNN; CDR2 reads SYGVQD (reference sequence). This CDR3 comprises 14 residues. The trim removed 0 bases at V and 6 bases at J, leaving 4 bases unmatched. The chain's CDR3 is CASSESTGRAEAFF. DNA for the CDR3: TGCGCCAGCAGTGAGTCGACAGGGAGGGCTGAAGCTTTCTTT.

CDR3 in DNA: TGTGCCAGTAGTACAACGGGAAATGGGCGTGAGCAGTTCTTC. This encodes CASSTTGNGREQFF. This chain joins TRBV19 and TRBJ2-1; possibly TRBD2 for D (5 bases). The V end was cut by 4 bases, the J end by 9 bases, with 16 bases between. The CDR3 consists of 14 residues. Looked up from germline, CDR1 is LNHDA and CDR2 is SQIVND (reference sequence).

A few counts support this clone. The rearrangement links TRBV6-7 to TRBJ1-2; D is uncertain. TRBV6-7 is known as an ORF, though its function is uncertain. The CDR3 loop spans 11 amino acids. The germline V and J ends were trimmed by 4 bases and 11 bases, with 11 bases remaining between them. The CDR3 DNA sequence: TGTGCCAGCAGTTTCACACTGCTTTACACCTTC. Its protein product is CASSFTLLYTF.

Here the CDR3 DNA reads TGTGCCAGCAGCGACCCCCGTCGTGCCAGAGAGCAGTACGTC. Its protein product is CASSDPRRAREQYV. V gene TRBV5-4 combines with J gene TRBJ2-7; D is unclear. The germline V and J ends were trimmed by 4 bases and 7 bases, with 18 bases remaining between them. The germline CDR1 and CDR2 sequences are SGHNT and YYREEE (reference sequence). The CDR3 runs 14 residues.

The chain links TRBV6-6 to TRBJ1-2; 7 bases line up with TRBD1. The CDR3 consists of 14 residues. Per the germline V gene, CDR1 is MNHNY and CDR2 is SVGAGI (reference sequence). With V trimmed by 6 bases and J by 2 bases, 6 bases remained unmatched. CDR3 sequence (DNA): TGTGCCAGCAGGGAGACAGGGACCAACTATGGCTACACCTTC. This codes for CASRETGTNYGYTF.

The chain couples TRBV5-1 to TRBJ1-4; possible D gene TRBD1, 6 bases. Germline values: CDR1 SGHRS, CDR2 YFSETQ. The CDR3 has 13 residues. The V gene lost 4 bases and the J gene lost 5 bases, with 9 bases spanning the gap. DNA of the CDR3: TGCGCCAGCAGCCAGGGACAAAATGAAAAACTGTTTTTT. Amino acids: CASSQGQNEKLFF.

The chain couples TRBV29-1 to TRBJ1-1; D remains unclear. Germline values: CDR1 SQVTM, CDR2 ANQGSEA. The CDR3 extends over 13 amino acids. The V end was cut by 3 bases, the J end by 1 base, with 9 bases between. The CDR3 protein is CSVDTRSNTEAFF. CDR3 coding DNA: TGCAGCGTTGATACCCGTTCGAACACTGAAGCTTTCTTT.

The chain is built from TRBV13 and TRBJ2-3; 8 positions match TRBD1. The CDR3 loop spans 15 amino acids. Germline V gene sequence: CDR1 PRHDT, CDR2 FYEKMQ (reference sequence). Trimming removed 3 bases from V and 1 base from J; junction bases left unmatched: 3. CDR3 sequence reads: CASSFGTGRTDTQYF. The DNA for the CDR3 is TGTGCCAGCAGCTTTGGGACAGGTCGCACAGATACGCAGTATTTT. Full variable domain (missing parts from reference TRBV13 and TRBJ2-3): AAGVIQSPRHLIKEKRETATLKCYPIPRHDTVYWYQQGPGQDPQFLISFYEKMQSDKGSIPDRFSAQQFSDYHSELNMSSLELGDSALYFCASSFGTGRTDTQYFGPGTRLTVL.

The V gene is TRBV23-1, the J gene TRBJ1-4, with 10 nucleotides matching TRBD1. TRBV23-1 qualifies as an ORF whose function is uncertain. The CDR3 covers 15 residues. The ends lost 3 bases at V and 5 bases at J; junction bases unmatched: 3. CDR3 sequence (DNA): TGCGCCAGCAGTCACCCGGGACAGGGGAATGAAAAACTGTTTTTT. Protein sequence: CASSHPGQGNEKLFF.